This T cell receptor beta chain was captured by sequencing in a study of identical twins. TCRdb passed the 5' RACE reads through MiXCR, listing each CDR3 protein once. The sample gives about 700,000 distinct CDR3 sequences, around 5.7% of which show up once; 1.5% to 2% is in the top ten. Note on this clonotype: Its antigen is unknown. One base away lies a much larger clone, so this may be a sequencing read error.

Germline trimming cut 6 bases from V and 7 bases from J; bases unmatched to any gene: 12. The germline gives CDR1 MNHEY, CDR2 SVGEGT. The CDR3 has 14 amino acids. Points from the study as a whole: Those out-of-frame alpha sequences shared by twins showed an excess of low generation probability. Conclusions rested on cross-sectional statistics rather than following the same donors.

The sample consisted of naive T cells sorted from blood. The rearrangement links TRBV6-2 or TRBV6-3 to TRBJ2-7, with 7 positions matching TRBD2. This clonotype was sampled from a man between 18 and 35 years old in good health. For the CDR3, the DNA is TGTGCCAGCAGCCATCGGGCGGGAGCGGAGGAGCAGTACTTC. It encodes CASSHRAGAEEQYF.